The next 17 T cell receptor beta chains were all read from a single sample in a study of blood T cell repertoires in COVID-19. Sequenced by immunoSEQ multiplex PCR; TCRdb stores in-frame clones only, minus some. The sample has about 140,000 clones; over 75% are singletons. The sample taken for sequencing was PBMCs or T cells enriched from blood (not recorded which). All receptors come from a woman aged 50 to 60 who had recovered from COVID-19.

V and J are TRBV20-1 and TRBJ1-2; D gene uncertain. The CDR3 runs 10 residues. Looked up from germline, CDR1 is DFQATT and CDR2 is SNEGSKA (reference sequence). V was pared by 4 bases and J by 5 bases, with 5 bases between. CDR3 DNA: TGCAGTGCTAACCTATATGGCTACACCTTC. It encodes CSANLYGYTF.

This clone was picked up a small number of times. The rearrangement uses TRBV5-1 and TRBJ2-1, with TRBD2 matching over 14 bases. Germline CDR1 and CDR2: SGHRS and YFSETQ. The V segment lost 4 bases and the J segment 8 bases; nucleotides outside the gene matches: 5. This CDR3 has 15 amino acids. In nucleotides, the CDR3 is TGCGCCAGCAGCAGACTAGCGGGGGGGCCCGATGAGCAGTTCTTC. Protein sequence: CASSRLAGGPDEQFF.

The V call is TRBV7-9, the J call TRBJ2-7; D is perhaps TRBD1 (6 bases). The CDR3 sequence is 15 residues long. V lost 4 bases to trimming and J lost 5 bases, with 18 bases between them. Germline lookup yields CDR1 SEHNR and CDR2 FQNEAQ (reference sequence). The CDR3 spells CASSSGGQGRNEQYF. CDR3 sequence (DNA): TGTGCCAGCAGCTCGGGCGGGCAGGGGCGCAACGAGCAGTACTTC.

The rearrangement links TRBV27 to TRBJ1-2; 9 bases fit TRBD1. J was trimmed by 7 bases and V by 0 bases; bases with no gene match: 12. The CDR3 is 17 amino acids. The V gene's germline CDR1 is MNHEY and CDR2 SMNVEV (reference sequence). The CDR3 DNA is TGTGCCAGCAGTTTATCGGAACAGGGGGCGTGGGATAGTGGCTACACCTTC. It encodes CASSLSEQGAWDSGYTF.

As DNA, the CDR3 is TGTGCCAGCAGCGCGACAGCCTATACAGCGGAGACCCAGTACTTC. Residues: CASSATAYTAETQYF. The genes are TRBV6-5 and TRBJ2-5, with D maybe TRBD1 (5 bases). V shed 6 bases and J shed 5 bases, with 19 bases lying between them. Germline V CDR1 and CDR2: MNHEY, SVGAGI. The CDR3 has 15 residues.

The CDR3 DNA reads TGTGCCAGCAGCCCCGACAGGGCCTACAATGAGCAGTTCTTC. Protein: CASSPDRAYNEQFF. The V call is TRBV7-9, the J call TRBJ2-1, with 7 nucleotides matching TRBD1. V shed 5 bases and J 2 bases; nucleotides not matched to a gene: 3. Germline V gene lookup returns CDR1 SEHNR and CDR2 FQNEAQ (reference sequence). The CDR3 totals 14 residues. Drawing the rest from reference TRBV7-9 and TRBJ2-1, the complete variable domain is DTGVSQNPRHKITKRGQNVTFRCDPISEHNRLYWYRQTLGQGPEFLTYFQNEAQLEKSRLLSDRFSAERPKGSFSTLEIQRTEQGDSAMYLCASSPDRAYNEQFFGPGTRLTVL.

V usage is TRBV4-1 and J usage is TRBJ1-2, with D possibly TRBD1 on 6 matching bases. This CDR3 spans 16 amino acids. Germline CDR1 is MGHRA and CDR2 is YSYEKL. V gave up 5 bases and J gave up 5 bases, with 21 bases separating them. The CDR3: CASSFPRGSAGYGYTF. The DNA of the CDR3 is TGCGCCAGCAGCTTCCCAAGGGGGTCCGCGGGTTATGGCTACACCTTC.

CDR3 amino acids: CASSPRTATSEAFF. Here the CDR3 DNA reads TGTGCCAGCTCCCCCCGGACAGCAACTTCGGAAGCTTTCTTT. The chain carries TRBV27 and TRBJ1-1; possible D gene TRBD1, 6 bases. Trimming stripped 8 bases from V and 8 bases from J, with 21 bases between. This CDR3 has 14 residues. Germline V CDR1 and CDR2: MNHEY, SMNVEV (reference sequence).

The chain carries TRBV11-3 and TRBJ2-3; 9 bases map to TRBD1. Trimming removed 5 bases from V and 3 bases from J; junction bases left unmatched: 9. The germline V gene has CDR1 SGHNT and CDR2 YENEEA. The CDR3 loop spans 16 amino acids. CDR3 sequence (DNA): TGTGCCAGCAGCGCGGGGGACAGGGTGTCGACAGATACGCAGTATTTT. Amino acids: CASSAGDRVSTDTQYF.

The chain links TRBV7-9 to TRBJ2-1, with 7 positions matching TRBD2. There are 14 residues in the CDR3. Per germline, CDR1 SEHNR and CDR2 FQNEAQ (reference sequence). V lost 8 bases to trimming and J lost 4 bases; unmatched junction nucleotides: 8. The CDR3 sequence is CASLGGPGYNEQFF. The DNA for the CDR3 is TGTGCCAGCCTGGGAGGGCCGGGGTACAATGAGCAGTTCTTC.

This chain joins TRBV7-3 and TRBJ2-3, with 11 bases that match TRBD1. CDR1 and CDR2 (germline): SGHTA, FQGTGA. The J segment lost 5 bases and the V segment lost 8 bases, leaving 3 bases of the junction unmatched. The CDR3 contains 13 residues. The CDR3 here is CASAGQGGDTQYF. CDR3 nucleotide sequence: TGTGCCAGCGCGGGACAGGGGGGAGATACGCAGTATTTT.

This clone is a singleton in its sample. The chain carries TRBV11-3 and TRBJ2-1; perhaps TRBD1 as D (6 bases). This CDR3 is built from 15 residues. V shed 5 bases and J shed 3 bases, with 14 bases lying between them. Germline CDR1 and CDR2: SGHNT and YENEEA. CDR3 residues: CASSTRQASYNEQFF. The CDR3 nucleotides read TGTGCCAGCAGCACTCGACAGGCTAGCTACAATGAGCAGTTCTTC.

CDR3 sequence: CASSFGPSYEQYF. CDR3 in DNA: TGTGCCAGCAGTTTTGGCCCCTCCTACGAGCAGTACTTC. The rearrangement links TRBV28 to TRBJ2-7; no firm D call. From germline, CDR1 is MDHEN and CDR2 SYDVKM. The length of the CDR3 is 13 residues. V lost 3 bases and J lost 0, with 6 bases in between.

V is TRBV7-3 and J is TRBJ2-1; D possibly corresponds to TRBD2 (5 bases). V was pared by 2 bases and J by 13 bases, with 24 bases between. The CDR3 sequence is 16 residues long. From germline, CDR1 is SGHTA and CDR2 FQGTGA. CDR3 in amino acids: CASSLASSKSQSEQFF. The CDR3 nucleotides are TGTGCCAGCAGCTTAGCGTCTAGCAAGTCGCAATCGGAACAGTTCTTC.

The gene calls are TRBV5-1 and TRBJ2-1; 10 bases are shared with TRBD2. The V and J ends lost 7 bases and 7 bases, in that order; junction bases with no gene match: 8. CDR1 is SGHRS, CDR2 YFSETQ, per germline. CDR3 size: 14 residues. DNA for the CDR3: TGCGCCAGCCGAACCATAGCGGGAGGTAATGAGCAGTTCTTC. Its translation: CASRTIAGGNEQFF.

Note on this clone: An end of the junction differs from the germline gene, which may be a read error. The V call is TRBV3-1 (or the pseudogene TRBV3-2), the J call TRBJ1-1, with D possibly matching TRBD1 (5 bases). The CDR3 length is 15 residues. Germline V lookup: CDR1 LGHDT, CDR2 YNNKEL (reference sequence). In nucleotides, the CDR3 is TGTGCCAGCAGCGAAGAGGGGCTTATGGACCCTGAAGCTTTCTTT. It encodes CASSEEGLMDPEAFF.

This clone was counted only a few times. The CDR3 DNA reads as TGCAGCGTTGGGGAAGGAAGGCTAGCCCTTGAGCAGTTCTTC. Amino acids: CSVGEGRLALEQFF. This chain joins TRBV29-1 and TRBJ2-1, with a possible D match to TRBD2 (5 bases). V was clipped by 4 bases and J by 9 bases, with 19 bases between them. The germline V gene has CDR1 SQVTM and CDR2 ANQGSEA. The CDR3 runs to 14 residues.